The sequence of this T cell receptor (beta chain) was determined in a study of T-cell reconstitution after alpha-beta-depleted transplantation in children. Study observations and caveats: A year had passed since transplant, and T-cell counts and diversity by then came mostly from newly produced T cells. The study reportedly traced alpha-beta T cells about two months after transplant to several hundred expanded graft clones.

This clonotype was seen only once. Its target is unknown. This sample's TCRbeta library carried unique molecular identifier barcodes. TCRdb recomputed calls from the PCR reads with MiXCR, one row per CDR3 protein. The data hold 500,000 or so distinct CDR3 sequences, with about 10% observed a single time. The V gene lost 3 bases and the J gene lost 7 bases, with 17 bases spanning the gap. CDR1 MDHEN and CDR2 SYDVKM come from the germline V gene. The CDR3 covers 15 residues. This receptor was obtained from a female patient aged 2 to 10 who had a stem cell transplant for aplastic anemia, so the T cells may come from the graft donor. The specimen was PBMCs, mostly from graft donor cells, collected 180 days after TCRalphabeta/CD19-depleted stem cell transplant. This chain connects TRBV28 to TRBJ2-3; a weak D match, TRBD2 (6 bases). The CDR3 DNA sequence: TGTGCCAGCAGTTTGGGGACTGACAAACGTTATACGCAGTATTTT. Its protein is CASSLGTDKRYTQYF.